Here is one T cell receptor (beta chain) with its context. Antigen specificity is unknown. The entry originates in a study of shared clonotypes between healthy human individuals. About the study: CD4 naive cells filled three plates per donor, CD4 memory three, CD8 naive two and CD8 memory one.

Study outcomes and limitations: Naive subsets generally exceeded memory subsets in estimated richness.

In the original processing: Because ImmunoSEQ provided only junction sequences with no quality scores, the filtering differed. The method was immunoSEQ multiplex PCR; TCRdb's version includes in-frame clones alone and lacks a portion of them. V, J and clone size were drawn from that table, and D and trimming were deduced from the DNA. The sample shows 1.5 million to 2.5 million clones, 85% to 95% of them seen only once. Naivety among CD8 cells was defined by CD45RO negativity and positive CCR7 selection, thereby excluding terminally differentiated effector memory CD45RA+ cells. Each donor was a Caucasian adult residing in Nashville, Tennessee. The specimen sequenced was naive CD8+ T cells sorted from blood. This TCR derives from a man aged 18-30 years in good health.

Here the CDR3 reads CASSPGLNTDTQYF. The CDR3 DNA is TGTGCCAGCTCACCGGGTCTCAACACAGATACGCAGTATTTT. The gene calls are TRBV18 and TRBJ2-3; no clear D. CDR1 and CDR2 (germline): KGHSH, LQKENI. The CDR3 covers 14 residues. V was trimmed by 3 bases and J by 2 bases, leaving 9 bases between them.